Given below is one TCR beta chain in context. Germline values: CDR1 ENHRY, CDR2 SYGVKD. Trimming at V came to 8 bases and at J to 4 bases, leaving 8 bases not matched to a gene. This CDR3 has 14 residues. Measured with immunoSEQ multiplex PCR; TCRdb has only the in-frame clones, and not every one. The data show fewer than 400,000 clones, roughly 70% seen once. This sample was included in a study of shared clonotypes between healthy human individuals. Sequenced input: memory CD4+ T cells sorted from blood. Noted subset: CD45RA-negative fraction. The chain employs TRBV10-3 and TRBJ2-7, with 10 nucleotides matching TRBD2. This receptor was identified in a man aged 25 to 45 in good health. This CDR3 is CAISIRAGGYEQYF. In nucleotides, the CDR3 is TGTGCCATCTCCATCCGAGCGGGAGGGTACGAGCAGTACTTC.